These 12 T cell receptor beta chains share one sample of origin, sequenced in a study of T cell responses to AZD1222 COVID-19 vaccine. This table comes from immunoSEQ multiplex PCR, and its TCRdb copy is limited to in-frame clones, with some not included. Of about 120,000 clones listed, around 88% are singletons. Specimen: peripheral blood, collected on day 0 of AZD1222 vaccination. These receptors were obtained from an adult in good health.

The chain joins TRBV5-4 to TRBJ2-1; D ambiguous. The CDR3 covers 15 residues. Germline V gene sequence: CDR1 SGHNT, CDR2 YYREEE (reference sequence). V shed 6 bases and J shed 7 bases, with 20 bases lying between them. CDR3 coding DNA: TGTGCCAGCATGGAAAATTCCGGGTGGATAAATGAGCAGTTCTTC. This translates into CASMENSGWINEQFF.

This clone turned up a few times. Other DNA sequences in the same sample also yield this CDR3. The rearrangement links TRBV7-6 to TRBJ1-5; D ambiguous. The CDR3 extends over 15 amino acids. CDR1 and CDR2 from the germline V gene are SGHVS and FNYEAQ. Trimming left V 6 bases short and J 4 bases short, with 16 bases between. CDR3 sequence: CASSLQSGLNQPQHF. In DNA, the CDR3 is TGTGCCAGCAGTTTGCAATCGGGCCTAAATCAGCCCCAGCATTTT.

This clone was recorded once. V and J are TRBV23-1 and TRBJ1-2; 9 bases map to TRBD1. TRBV23-1 is assigned to the ORF class and has an uncertain function. After removal of 2 bases from V and 8 bases from J, the junction contained 21 bases not matched to a gene. The CDR3 sequence is 19 residues long. Written as DNA, the CDR3 is TGCGCCAGCAGTCAAAAGAGAGGAAGGATACAGGGGGCCTTCCGGGGCTACACCTTC. This encodes CASSQKRGRIQGAFRGYTF.

This clone was seen a few times. The chain combines TRBV4-3 with TRBJ1-2; a possible D gene is TRBD1 (5 bases). CDR1 and CDR2 from the germline V gene are LGHNA and YSLEER. Between the trimmed V and J ends, which lost 0 bases and 2 bases, there was a span of 10 bases. The CDR3 is 15 amino acids. The CDR3 sequence: CASSQEYGGNYGYTF. CDR3 bases: TGCGCCAGCAGCCAAGAATACGGGGGGAACTATGGCTACACCTTC.

The rearrangement joins TRBV11-2 to TRBJ1-6; D not certain. V lost 4 bases and J lost 7, with 17 bases in between. The CDR3 is made up of 16 amino acids. In germline, CDR1 is SGHAT, CDR2 FQNNGV. The CDR3, as DNA: TGTGCCAGCAGCTCCCGGGTCTTCGGGCTCAATTCACCCCTCCACTTT. Its protein is CASSSRVFGLNSPLHF.

This chain links TRBV30 with TRBJ1-1; D remains unclear. The V and J ends lost 2 bases and 1 base respectively, with 14 bases between them. There are 15 residues in the CDR3. Germline CDR1 reads GTSNPN; CDR2 reads SVGIG (reference sequence). CDR3 loop: CAWSPNRKRNTEAFF. The CDR3 nucleotides are TGTGCCTGGAGTCCAAACAGAAAACGGAACACTGAAGCTTTCTTT. Full variable domain (outside the CDR3, taken from reference TRBV30 and TRBJ1-1): SQTIHQWPATLVQPVGSPLSLECTVEGTSNPNLYWYRQAAGRGLQLLFYSVGIGQISSEVPQNLSASRPQDRQFILSSKKLLLSDSGFYLCAWSPNRKRNTEAFFGQGTRLTVV.

V usage is TRBV6-5 and J usage is TRBJ1-5; no clear D gene. CDR3 length: 13 amino acids. Germline assignment: CDR1 MNHEY and CDR2 SVGAGI. V lost 4 bases to trimming and J lost 2 bases, with 6 bases between them. The CDR3 sequence: CASSSVGNQPQHF. The CDR3, as DNA: TGTGCCAGCAGTTCGGTTGGCAATCAGCCCCAGCATTTT.

The genes are TRBV5-1 and TRBJ2-7; D uncertain. V was pared by 4 bases and J by 1 base, with 15 bases between. The CDR3 runs to 15 residues. The germline V gene has CDR1 SGHRS and CDR2 YFSETQ. The CDR3 sequence is CASSPRPLISYEQYF. The CDR3, as DNA: TGCGCCAGCAGCCCGCGACCCCTAATTTCCTACGAGCAGTACTTC. Filled out from reference TRBV5-1 and TRBJ2-7, the complete variable domain reads KAGVTQTPRYLIKTRGQQVTLSCSPISGHRSVSWYQQTPGQGLQFLFEYFSETQRNKGNFPGRFSGRQFSNSRSEMNVSTLELGDSALYLCASSPRPLISYEQYFGPGTRLTVT.

V and J are TRBV12-2 and TRBJ1-6. TRBV12-2 has pseudogene status. This CDR3 contains 16 residues. CDR3 in amino acids: CASRLVPGGAGSPLHF. In nucleotides, the CDR3 is TGTGCAAGTCGCTTAGTCCCTGGCGGGGCGGGTTCACCCCTCCACTTT.

V gene TRBV5-1 combines with J gene TRBJ2-3, with 9 bases lining up with TRBD1. Per the germline V gene, CDR1 is SGHRS and CDR2 is YFSETQ. J lost 4 bases, V lost 0 bases, and 3 bases had no gene match. There are 15 residues in the CDR3. CDR3 protein: CASSLGDRAADTQYF. The CDR3 DNA reads TGCGCCAGCAGCTTGGGGGACAGGGCCGCAGATACGCAGTATTTT.

This rearrangement joins TRBV9 to TRBJ1-2, with TRBD1 identical over 7 bases. Germline V CDR1 and CDR2: SGDLS, YYNGEE. V lost 4 bases to trimming and J lost 6 bases; unmatched junction nucleotides: 6. This CDR3 region has 13 residues. The CDR3 DNA reads TGTGCCAGCAGCCTAGACAGGGACAATGGCTACACCTTC. Translating it yields CASSLDRDNGYTF.

This chain connects TRBV9 to TRBJ1-2; 8 nucleotides line up with TRBD1. This CDR3 region has 14 residues. Germline CDR1 is SGDLS and CDR2 is YYNGEE. V was pared by 0 bases and J by 8 bases, with 6 bases of the junction left unmatched. The DNA for the CDR3 is TGTGCCAGCAGCGTAGCCAGGGGGCCAGTGGGCTACACCTTC. Translation: CASSVARGPVGYTF.